This is a list of T cell receptor beta chains from one sample in a study of beta chain features in type 1 diabetes. Sequencing used immunoSEQ multiplex PCR; TCRdb keeps in-frame clones, though not all of them. The data show 900,000 or so clones, with about a sixth seen just once and 0.023% held by the top ten. What was sequenced was naive CD4+ T cells from blood. These receptors were collected from a woman aged 18-35 years in good health. CDR3s include the opening cysteine and the closing phenylalanine or tryptophan. D genes are given only for firm matches. The size entry is marked missing in some rows and otherwise reads once, few, many or a size class.

v_gene	abundance	d_gene	j_gene	CDR3nt	CDR3aa
TRBV5-1	few	TRBD2	TRBJ2-2	TGCGCCAGCAGCGTGGGACTAGCGGCCACCGGGGAGCTGTTTTTT	CASSVGLAATGELFF
TRBV4-1	NA	NA	TRBJ2-3	TGCGCCAGCAGCCCCCAAGGGATGGCCCGACGCACAGATACGCAGTATTTT	CASSPQGMARRTDTQYF
TRBV19	NA	NA	TRBJ1-1	TGTGCCAGTGGACATACCACTGAAGCTTTCTTT	CASGHTTEAFF
TRBV2	few	TRBD1	TRBJ2-1	TGTGCCAGCAAGTCCGGGACAGCGGACTACAATGAGCAGTTCTTC	CASKSGTADYNEQFF
TRBV20-1	few	NA	TRBJ2-1	TGCAGTGCTAGTTTGGCCGGGGGTTCGATCTTC	CSASLAGGSIF
TRBV7-9	NA	TRBD2	TRBJ2-2	TGTGCCAGCAGCTTAGCGAAACACGGGAGGGCGGCCGGGGAGCTGTTTTTT	CASSLAKHGRAAGELFF
TRBV25-1	NA	NA	TRBJ2-5	TGTGCCAGCAGTAATCAGGGGCGGGAGACCCAGTACTTC	CASSNQGRETQYF
TRBV28	NA	TRBD1	TRBJ2-7	TGTGCCAGCAGCCCCGGGACAGGAGCGTACGAGCAGTACTTC	CASSPGTGAYEQYF
TRBV7-3	few	TRBD1	TRBJ2-2	TGTGCCAGCAGCTTGAGACAGGGATACACCGGGGAGCTGTTTTTT	CASSLRQGYTGELFF
TRBV10-3	NA	TRBD2	TRBJ2-5	TGTGCCATCAAATCTTCCGGGACTAGAGGGGAGACCCAGTACTTC	CAIKSSGTRGETQYF
TRBV7-3	NA	NA	TRBJ1-3	TGTGCCAGCAGCCCCGGTCCTGGAAACACCATATATTTT	CASSPGPGNTIYF
TRBV20-1	NA	NA	TRBJ2-1	TGCAGTGCTAGCCCAATCAGGTTTGTGTTCTTC	CSASPIRFVFF
TRBV7-9	NA	NA	TRBJ1-5	TGTGCCAGCAGCTTCGAGGGGGATCAGCCCCAGCATTTT	CASSFEGDQPQHF
TRBV5-6	NA	NA	TRBJ2-7	TGTGCCAGCAGCTTCTGGCATAGCTACGAGCAGTACTTC	CASSFWHSYEQYF
TRBV18	few	NA	TRBJ2-7	TGTGCCAGCTCACAAAGGGACAACTCCTACGAGCAGTACTTC	CASSQRDNSYEQYF
TRBV18	few	TRBD2	TRBJ2-5	TGTGCCAGCTCACCCGAGGGACTAGCGGGAGGCTATCAAGAGACCCAGTACTTC	CASSPEGLAGGYQETQYF
TRBV4-2	NA	TRBD2	TRBJ2-1	TGTGCCAGCAGCCCCTTAGCGGGAGGTCTGCGGGGTGAGCAGTTCTTC	CASSPLAGGLRGEQFF
TRBV9	few	NA	TRBJ2-1	TGTGCCAGCAGCGTAGGACCCGGGAATGGGTACAATGAGCAGTTCTTC	CASSVGPGNGYNEQFF
TRBV5-8	NA	TRBD1	TRBJ2-4	TGTGCCAGCAGCAAAGGGACAGAAAACATTCAGTACTTC	CASSKGTENIQYF
TRBV7-3	NA	NA	TRBJ1-1	TGTGCCAGCAGCTCAGACCAGGGGACTGAAGCTTTCTTT	CASSSDQGTEAFF
TRBV4-3	NA	TRBD2	TRBJ2-2	TGCGCCAGCAGCCAATTTCCCGGGACTAGCGGGACCGGGGAGCTGTTTTTT	CASSQFPGTSGTGELFF
TRBV7-2	few	TRBD1	TRBJ2-3	TGTGCCAGCAGCTTATTAGGGGGCTCCCCAGATACGCAGTATTTT	CASSLLGGSPDTQYF
TRBV6-5	NA	NA	TRBJ2-3	TGTGCCAGCAGTTCCGGATCTACGCAGTATTTT	CASSSGSTQYF
TRBV6-4	NA	NA	TRBJ1-1	TGTGCCAGCAGGGAACAGGGAACTCTGAACACTGAAGCTTTCTTT	CASREQGTLNTEAFF
TRBV28	few	NA	TRBJ1-1	TGTGCCAGCAGTCCCTGGGGGTCGGGGCTACGAGCTTTCTTT	CASSPWGSGLRAFF
TRBV5-1	NA	NA	TRBJ1-1	TGCGCCAGCAGAAAGAACACTGAAGCTTTCTTT	CASRKNTEAFF
TRBV7-9	few	NA	TRBJ2-1	TGTGCCAGCAGCCTTAAGAGGATATCTGACCTTGATGAGCAGTTCTTC	CASSLKRISDLDEQFF
TRBV2	NA	NA	TRBJ2-6	TGTGCCAGCAGTGCGGGAGAGGAAGGCGTCCGTCTCTCTGGGGCCAACGTCCTGACTTTC	CASSAGEEGVRLSGANVLTF
TRBV18	NA	NA	TRBJ2-5	TGTGCCAGCTCACCGGAGAGGAAAAGGGGGACCCAGTACTTC	CASSPERKRGTQYF
TRBV28	NA	TRBD1	TRBJ2-3	TGTGCCAGCAGTTATCGGACAGGGACCGCAGCTACGCAGTATTTT	CASSYRTGTAATQYF
TRBV6-5	few	NA	TRBJ1-5	TGTGCCAGCAGTTACTCGGTTACAGGAGGACAGCCCCAGCATTTT	CASSYSVTGGQPQHF
TRBV4-3	few	TRBD2	TRBJ2-1	TGCGCCAGCAGCCAAGCTCCTAGCGGACCTTACCCCTACAATGAGCAGTTCTTC	CASSQAPSGPYPYNEQFF
TRBV7-2	few	TRBD1	TRBJ2-7	TGTGCCAGCAGCCCGGACAGGGGCGGGGACGAGCAGTACTTC	CASSPDRGGDEQYF
TRBV27	NA	NA	TRBJ2-3	TGTGCCAGCAGTTTCTCCAGGCTATACACAGATACGCAGTATTTT	CASSFSRLYTDTQYF
TRBV5-1	few	NA	TRBJ1-4	TGCGCCAGCAGTACATCGTCCAAGGAAAAACTGTTTTTT	CASSTSSKEKLFF
TRBV4-3	NA	NA	TRBJ2-1	TGCGCCAGCAGCCAAGAAGGGGGAGGGACTCCGGGCTCGGGAAACAATGAGCAGTTCTTC	CASSQEGGGTPGSGNNEQFF
TRBV10-3	NA	NA	TRBJ1-2	TGTGCCATCAGTGAGTCGACACGGGCAGCTCGGGGATATGGCTACACCTTC	CAISESTRAARGYGYTF
TRBV7-9	NA	NA	TRBJ2-1	TGTGCCAGCAGCTTAAAACACAGGTTCCTTACCTACAATGAGCAGTTCTTC	CASSLKHRFLTYNEQFF
TRBV28	few	TRBD1	TRBJ1-1	TGTGCCAGCAGTGGACAGGCTGAAGCTTTCTTT	CASSGQAEAFF
TRBV28	few	NA	TRBJ2-1	TGTGCCAGCAGTGGCGGGCACCCCCCCCGTAATGAGCAGTTCTTC	CASSGGHPPRNEQFF
TRBV27	few	TRBD1	TRBJ1-1	TGTGCCAGCATGTTTTCAAAGACAGGGAAAGCTTTCTTT	CASMFSKTGKAFF
TRBV11-2	NA	NA	TRBJ2-7	TGTGCCAGCAGCTTAGATATCACAGGGTCCTACGAGCAGTACTTC	CASSLDITGSYEQYF
TRBV18	NA	NA	TRBJ2-1	TGTGCCAGCTCACCACCCGGCCCCAGGAATGAGCAGTTCTTC	CASSPPGPRNEQFF
TRBV6-5	few	NA	TRBJ1-2	TGTGCCAGCAGCTTAGACAGGCTCTATGGCTACACCTTC	CASSLDRLYGYTF
TRBV5-1	NA	TRBD2	TRBJ2-5	TGCGCCAGCAGCTTTAGCGGGAGTGGGAAGACCCAGTACTTC	CASSFSGSGKTQYF
TRBV19	few	NA	TRBJ2-5	TGTGCCAGTAGTATAGATGGACAGAGCCAAGAGACCCAGTACTTC	CASSIDGQSQETQYF
TRBV28	NA	TRBD2	TRBJ2-7	TGTGCCAGCAGGGGTACGGGACTAGCAGCCTACGAGCAGTACTTC	CASRGTGLAAYEQYF
TRBV11-3	few	NA	TRBJ2-2	TGTGCCAGCAGCTTGACAGCTGGGGAGCTGTTTTTT	CASSLTAGELFF
TRBV5-4	NA	NA	TRBJ2-1	TGTGCCAGCAGCTTGGTTCGTTTGAGCTCCTACAATGAGCAGTTCTTC	CASSLVRLSSYNEQFF
TRBV6-6	few	TRBD1	TRBJ1-5	TGTGCAAACAGGGGACCCGATCAGCCCCAGCATTTT	CANRGPDQPQHF
TRBV9	NA	NA	TRBJ1-1	TGTGCCAGCAGCGTCCAGGGTTACACTGAAGCTTTCTTT	CASSVQGYTEAFF
TRBV4-2	NA	NA	TRBJ1-5	TGTGCCAGCAGCCAAGATATTGCCAGGGTCGATAGCAATCAGCCCCAGCATTTT	CASSQDIARVDSNQPQHF